This TCR beta chain was captured by sequencing in a study of shared clonotypes between healthy human individuals. The study, taken as a whole, reports: It was only blood that was sampled, and tissue repertoires likely differ.

The DNA input per sorted-subset replicate PCR was roughly 180 ng, corresponding to some 30,000 T cell genomes. Sequenced by immunoSEQ multiplex PCR; TCRdb stores in-frame clones only, minus some. Of about 2.4 million clones detected, over 85% appear once; the ten largest clones hold 0.36%. The V end was cut by 5 bases, the J end by 4 bases, with 20 bases between. The length of the CDR3 is 16 residues. Germline-derived CDR1 and CDR2 are SGHVS and FQNEAQ. Remarks on this clone: Its cognate antigen is unknown.

Sequencing was carried out using naive CD4+ T cells from PBMCs. Subset reported: CD45RA+ positively selected. V gene TRBV7-8 combines with J gene TRBJ2-5; perhaps TRBD1 as D (6 bases). The sequence was obtained from a man aged 18 to 29 in good health. Some clones in this sample may be carry-over from other donors' samples. In nucleotides, the CDR3 is TGTGCCAGCAGCATTAGACAGGCCCCGATGGGAGAGACCCAGTACTTC. This codes for CASSIRQAPMGETQYF.